This T cell receptor (beta chain) was captured by sequencing in a study of blood T cell repertoires in COVID-19. Study-level information: T cells, B-cell-depleted T cells, or PBMCs provided the cDNA or gDNA that served as material.

For this clone: One junction end does not reproduce the germline sequence, and a read error may be involved.

Per the authors' pipeline: Amplification from reference gene primers served as the basis for estimated nucleated cell counts. This table comes from immunoSEQ multiplex PCR, and its TCRdb copy is limited to in-frame clones, with some not included. The V and J calls and the clone size are those of that table, but D and trimming were determined from the DNA. The table has 150,000 to 200,000 clones, roughly 80% seen once. This CDR3 spans 15 amino acids. Per the germline V gene, CDR1 is LNHDA and CDR2 is SQIVND (reference sequence). Specimen: peripheral blood. This chain links TRBV19 with TRBJ1-1, with 7 bases that match TRBD1. The sequence came from a man aged 60-69 years with acute or convalescent COVID-19. The CDR3 region is CASSLDRASWTEAFF. CDR3 DNA sequence: TGTGCCAGTAGTCTAGACAGGGCCTCGTGGACTGAAGCTTTCTTT.